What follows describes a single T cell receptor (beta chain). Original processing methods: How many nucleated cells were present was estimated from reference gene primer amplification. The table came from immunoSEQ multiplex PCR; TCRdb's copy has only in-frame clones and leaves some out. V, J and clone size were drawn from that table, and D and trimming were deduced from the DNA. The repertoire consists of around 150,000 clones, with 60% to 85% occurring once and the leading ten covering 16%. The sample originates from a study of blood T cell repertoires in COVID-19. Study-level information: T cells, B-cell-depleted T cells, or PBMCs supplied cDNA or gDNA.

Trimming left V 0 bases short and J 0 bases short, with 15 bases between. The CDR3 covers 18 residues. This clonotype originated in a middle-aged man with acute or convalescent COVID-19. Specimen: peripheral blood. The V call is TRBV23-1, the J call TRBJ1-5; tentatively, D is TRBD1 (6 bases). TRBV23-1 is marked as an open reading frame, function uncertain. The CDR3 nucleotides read TGCGCCAGCAGTCAATCGAACCCGGGACAAGTTAGCAATCAGCCCCAGCATTTT. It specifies CASSQSNPGQVSNQPQHF.